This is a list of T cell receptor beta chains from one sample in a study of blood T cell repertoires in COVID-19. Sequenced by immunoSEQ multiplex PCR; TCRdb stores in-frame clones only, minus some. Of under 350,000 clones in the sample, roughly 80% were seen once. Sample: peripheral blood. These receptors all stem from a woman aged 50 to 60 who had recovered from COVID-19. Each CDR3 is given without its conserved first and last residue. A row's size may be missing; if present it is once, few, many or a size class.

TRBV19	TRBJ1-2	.	ASSTTGTLSYGYT
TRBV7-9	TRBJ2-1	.	ASSLGGGANNEQF
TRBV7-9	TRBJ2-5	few	ASSLVSTGGGETQY
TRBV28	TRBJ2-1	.	ASSQGTSVNEQF
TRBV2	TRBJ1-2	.	ASSAGTVGLGYT
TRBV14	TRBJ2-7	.	ASNQQGFSSYEQY
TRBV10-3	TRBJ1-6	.	AAGDSNSPLH
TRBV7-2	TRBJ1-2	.	ASSLGFSGTGLGYT
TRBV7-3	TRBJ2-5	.	ASSPLAGAQETQY
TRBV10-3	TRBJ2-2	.	AISEARGLVTGELF
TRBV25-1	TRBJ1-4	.	ASSELGTGNEKLF
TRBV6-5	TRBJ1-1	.	ASSYSSGTGTEAF
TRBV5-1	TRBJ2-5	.	ASSSRTGGVSETQY
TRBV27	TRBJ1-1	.	ASSLKAMNTEAF
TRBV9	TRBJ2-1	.	ASSPRPLAGGLYNEQF
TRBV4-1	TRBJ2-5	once	ASSQEVDGGASRETQY
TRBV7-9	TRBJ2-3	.	ASSQTSGHSSTDTQY
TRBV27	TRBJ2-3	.	ASSTGLAENTDTQY
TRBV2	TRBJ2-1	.	ASSVRVGGNEQF
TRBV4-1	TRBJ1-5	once	ASSHDPQSNQPQH
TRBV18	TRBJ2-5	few	ASSPPQGGRETQY
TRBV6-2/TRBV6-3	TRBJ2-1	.	ASSPYPMIDEQF
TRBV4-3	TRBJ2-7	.	ASSQDPQGGYEQY
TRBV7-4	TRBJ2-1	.	ASSLARTGGNEQF
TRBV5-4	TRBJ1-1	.	ASSLVQGNTEAF
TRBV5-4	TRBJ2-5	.	ASSLPGTGKETQY
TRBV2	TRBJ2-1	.	ASSVGTSGHNEQF
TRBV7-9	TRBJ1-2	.	ASSSNRELIDYGYT
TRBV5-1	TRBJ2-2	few	ASSLGTGAGELF
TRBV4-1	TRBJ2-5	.	ASSHLVGGEETQY
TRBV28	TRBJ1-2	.	ASSGPGQGGYT
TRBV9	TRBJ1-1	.	ASSVHQGPDMNTEAF
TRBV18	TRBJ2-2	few	ASSPEDTGELF
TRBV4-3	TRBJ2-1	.	ASSQTSGTSSYNEQF
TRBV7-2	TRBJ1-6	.	ASSLVWAGPGSSPLH
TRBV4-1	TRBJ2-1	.	ASSLSSGGREQF
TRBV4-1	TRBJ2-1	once	ASSRAGTAYNEQF
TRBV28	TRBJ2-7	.	ASSPGVSYEQY
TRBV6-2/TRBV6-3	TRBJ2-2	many	ASSYSPWSGSPGELF
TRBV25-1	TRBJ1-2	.	ASSEYRSGYT
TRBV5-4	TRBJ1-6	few	ASSLAPNSPLH
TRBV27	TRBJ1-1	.	ASSLFYTGYVEAF
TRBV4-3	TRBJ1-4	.	ASSQGNRGVNEKLF
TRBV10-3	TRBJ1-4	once	AISEFGGSNEKLF
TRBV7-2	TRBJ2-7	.	ASSLGLGSSYEQY
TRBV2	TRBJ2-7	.	ASRDPVAGYYEQY
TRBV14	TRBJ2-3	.	ASSQTASGRPDTQY
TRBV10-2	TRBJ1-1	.	ASSSTPNTEAF
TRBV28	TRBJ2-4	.	ASSNTGTAKNIQY
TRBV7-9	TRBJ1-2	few	ASSTGYGYT
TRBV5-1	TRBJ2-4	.	ASSFDSKNIQY
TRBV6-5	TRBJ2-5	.	ASSYLADGETQY
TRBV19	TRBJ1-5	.	ASSPGATLNQPQH
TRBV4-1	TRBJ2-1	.	ASSQETSGTSYNEQF
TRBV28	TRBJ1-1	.	ASSPQTGRRVAF